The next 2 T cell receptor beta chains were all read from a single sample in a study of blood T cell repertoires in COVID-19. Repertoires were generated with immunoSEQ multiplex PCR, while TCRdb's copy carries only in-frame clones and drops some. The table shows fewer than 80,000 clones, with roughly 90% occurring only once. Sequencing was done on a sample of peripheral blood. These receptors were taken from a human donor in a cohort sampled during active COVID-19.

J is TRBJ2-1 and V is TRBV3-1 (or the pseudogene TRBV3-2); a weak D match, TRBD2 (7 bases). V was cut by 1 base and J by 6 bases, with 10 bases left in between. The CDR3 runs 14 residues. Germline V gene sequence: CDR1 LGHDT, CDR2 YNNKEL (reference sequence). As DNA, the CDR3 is TGTGCCAGCAGCCAAGCCCGGGGGGCCAATGAGCAGTTCTTC. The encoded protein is CASSQARGANEQFF.

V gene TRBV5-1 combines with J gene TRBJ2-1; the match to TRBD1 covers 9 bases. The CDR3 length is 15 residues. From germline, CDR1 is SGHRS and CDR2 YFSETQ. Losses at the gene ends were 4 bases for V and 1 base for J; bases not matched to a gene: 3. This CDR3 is CASSETGGSYNEQFF. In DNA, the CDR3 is TGCGCCAGCAGCGAGACAGGGGGGTCCTACAATGAGCAGTTCTTC.